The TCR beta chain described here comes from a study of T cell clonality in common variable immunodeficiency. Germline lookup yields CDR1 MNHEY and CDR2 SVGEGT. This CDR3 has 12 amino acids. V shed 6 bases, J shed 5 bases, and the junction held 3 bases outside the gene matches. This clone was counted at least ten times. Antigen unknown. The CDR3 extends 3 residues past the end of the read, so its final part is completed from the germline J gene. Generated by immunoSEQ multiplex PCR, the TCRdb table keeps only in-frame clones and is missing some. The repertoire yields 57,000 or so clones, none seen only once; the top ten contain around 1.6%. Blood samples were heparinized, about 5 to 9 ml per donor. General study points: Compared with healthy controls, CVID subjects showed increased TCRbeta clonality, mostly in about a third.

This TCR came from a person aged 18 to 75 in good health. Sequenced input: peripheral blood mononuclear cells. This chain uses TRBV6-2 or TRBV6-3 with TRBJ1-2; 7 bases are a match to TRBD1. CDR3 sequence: CASSTTGYGYTF. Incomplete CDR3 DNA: TGTGCCAGCAGCACGACAGGGTATGGC.